The entry below describes one T cell receptor beta chain. Measured with immunoSEQ multiplex PCR; TCRdb has only the in-frame clones, and not every one. The sample yields around 120,000 clones, 75% to 90% seen once. Collection occurred without any documented infections or immune events in donors. The germline V and J ends were trimmed by 3 bases and 0 bases, with 8 bases remaining between them. The CDR3 covers 14 residues. Germline-derived CDR1 and CDR2 are SEHNR and FQNEAQ (reference sequence). The data derive from a study of identifying expanded T cells in peripheral blood. This TCR was recovered from a person aged 18 to 70 in good health. What was sequenced was blood. This chain uses TRBV7-9 with TRBJ1-2; no clear D gene. The CDR3 is CASSFTETNYGYTF. The CDR3 DNA follows: TGTGCCAGCAGCTTTACAGAAACTAACTATGGCTACACCTTC.